This TCR beta chain appears in the sequencing data of a study of T-cell reconstitution after alpha-beta-depleted transplantation in children. V shed 6 bases and J shed 7 bases, with 22 bases lying between them. The germline gives CDR1 KGHSH, CDR2 LQKENI. This CDR3 is 15 amino acids long. Notes on the study in general: One year post-transplant, T-cell counts and diversity were largely derived from T cells produced anew.

This clonotype was seen just once. Its cognate antigen is unknown. Unique molecular identifiers were built into the TCRbeta library. TCRdb passed the PCR reads through MiXCR, listing each CDR3 protein once. The sample includes about 540,000 distinct CDR3 sequences, approximately 30% of them seen just once. The material was PBMCs, obtained before TCRalphabeta/CD19-depleted stem cell transplant. The chain is built from TRBV18 and TRBJ2-7; the D is unclear. This TCR was recovered from a boy under two years old with Wiskott-Aldrich syndrome, due to receive a stem cell transplant. CDR3 in DNA: TGTGCCAGCTCCCCCAGTGTGGCTACGTCTAGAGAGCAGTACTTC. Amino acids: CASSPSVATSREQYF.